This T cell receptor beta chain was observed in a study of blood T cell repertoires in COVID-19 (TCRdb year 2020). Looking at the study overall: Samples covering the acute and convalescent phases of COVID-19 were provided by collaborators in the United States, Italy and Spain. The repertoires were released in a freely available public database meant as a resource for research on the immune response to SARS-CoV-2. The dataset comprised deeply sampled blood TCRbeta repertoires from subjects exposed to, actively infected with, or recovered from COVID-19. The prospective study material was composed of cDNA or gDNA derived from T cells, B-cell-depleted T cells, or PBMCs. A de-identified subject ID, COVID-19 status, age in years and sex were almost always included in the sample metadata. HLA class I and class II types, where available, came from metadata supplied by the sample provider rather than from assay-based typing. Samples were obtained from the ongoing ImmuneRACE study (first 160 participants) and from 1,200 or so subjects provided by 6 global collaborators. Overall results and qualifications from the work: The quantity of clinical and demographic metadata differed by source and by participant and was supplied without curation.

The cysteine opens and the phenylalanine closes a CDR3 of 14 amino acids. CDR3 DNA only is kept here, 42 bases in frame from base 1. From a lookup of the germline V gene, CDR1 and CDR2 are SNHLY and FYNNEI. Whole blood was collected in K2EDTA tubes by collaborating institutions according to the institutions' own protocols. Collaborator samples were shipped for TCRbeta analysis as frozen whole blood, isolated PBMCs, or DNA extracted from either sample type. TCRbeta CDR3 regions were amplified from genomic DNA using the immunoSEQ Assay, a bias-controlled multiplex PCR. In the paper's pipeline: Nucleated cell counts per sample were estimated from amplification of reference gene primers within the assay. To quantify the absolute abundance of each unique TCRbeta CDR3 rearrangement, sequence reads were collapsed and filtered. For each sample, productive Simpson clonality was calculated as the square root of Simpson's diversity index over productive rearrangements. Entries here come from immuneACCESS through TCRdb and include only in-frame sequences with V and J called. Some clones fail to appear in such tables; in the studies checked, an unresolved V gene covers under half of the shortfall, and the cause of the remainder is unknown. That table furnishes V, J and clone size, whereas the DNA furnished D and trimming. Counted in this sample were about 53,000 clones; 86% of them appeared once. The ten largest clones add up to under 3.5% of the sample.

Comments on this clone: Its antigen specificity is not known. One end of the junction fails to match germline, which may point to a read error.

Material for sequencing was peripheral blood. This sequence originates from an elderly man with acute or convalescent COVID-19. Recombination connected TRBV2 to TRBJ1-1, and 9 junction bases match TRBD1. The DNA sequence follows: TGTGCCAGCAGCGAACAGGGGGCGGTTTCTGACGCTTTCTTT. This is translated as CASSEQGAVSDAFF.